A single sample gave rise to the 7 T cell receptor beta chains below, sequenced in a study of shared clonotypes between healthy human individuals. Profiling relied on immunoSEQ multiplex PCR, and the TCRdb table lists in-frame clones only, not all of them. This repertoire shows over a million clones, 95% to 97% found once; its top ten account for approximately 1.1%. Sequencing input: naive CD4+ T cells sorted from blood. Subset defined: CD45RA+ positively selected. These receptors all stem from a man aged 30 to 45 in good health.

The rearrangement joins TRBV10-3 to TRBJ2-1, with D perhaps being TRBD1 or TRBD2 (5 bases each). Germline loops: CDR1 ENHRY, CDR2 SYGVKD. V was clipped by 0 bases and J by 7 bases, with 16 bases between them. The CDR3 totals 16 residues. The CDR3: CAISESRGDPVNEQFF. In nucleotides, the CDR3 is TGTGCCATCAGTGAGTCGAGAGGGGATCCAGTTAATGAGCAGTTCTTC.

This rearrangement joins TRBV7-3 to TRBJ1-5, with D perhaps matching TRBD1 (5 bases). This CDR3 region has 13 residues. CDR1 is SGHTA and CDR2 is FQGTGA in the germline V gene. V dropped 4 bases and J dropped 7 bases, with 11 bases sitting between them. DNA for the CDR3: TGTGCCAGCAGCTACGGGGCAGGCCAGCCCCAGCATTTT. Translating it yields CASSYGAGQPQHF.

J is TRBJ2-2 and V is TRBV6-5; TRBD1 matches at 8 bases. Trimming at V came to 2 bases and at J to 4 bases, leaving 3 bases not matched to a gene. The V gene's germline CDR1 is MNHEY and CDR2 SVGAGI. The CDR3 spans 15 residues. The CDR3 protein is CASSYLGQGTGELFF. As DNA, the CDR3 is TGTGCCAGCAGTTACCTAGGACAGGGCACCGGGGAGCTGTTTTTT.

The genes are TRBV6-4 and TRBJ2-2; D gene uncertain. There are 14 residues in the CDR3. The germline CDR1 and CDR2 sequences are MRHNA and SNTAGT. The germline V and J ends were trimmed by 6 bases and 1 base, with 9 bases remaining between them. The CDR3: CASSRTVNTGELFF. The CDR3, as DNA: TGTGCCAGCAGCCGGACGGTGAACACCGGGGAGCTGTTTTTT.

The chain couples TRBV2 to TRBJ2-7, with 8 bases fitting TRBD1. Germline loops: CDR1 SNHLY, CDR2 FYNNEI. The CDR3 has 15 amino acids. Trimming cost V 4 bases and J 3 bases; bases outside gene matches: 8. This CDR3 reads CASSADRAGVYEQYF. The CDR3 DNA sequence: TGTGCCAGCAGTGCGGACAGGGCAGGAGTCTACGAGCAGTACTTC.

The chain joins TRBV19 to TRBJ2-1; 10 positions agree with TRBD2. This CDR3 is 13 amino acids long. V shed 7 bases and J 9 bases; nucleotides not matched to a gene: 6. The germline gives CDR1 LNHDA, CDR2 SQIVND (reference sequence). The CDR3, as DNA: TGTGCCAGTAAGAGGCTAGCGGGAGTTGAGCAGTTCTTC. Translation: CASKRLAGVEQFF.

The chain is built from TRBV11-2 and TRBJ2-7, with TRBD2 as a possible D gene (5 bases). This CDR3 spans 14 amino acids. The germline CDR1 and CDR2 sequences are SGHAT and FQNNGV. V shed 1 base and J shed 5 bases, with 12 bases lying between them. This CDR3 is CASSLGGSRHEQYF. The DNA of the CDR3 is TGTGCCAGCAGCTTAGGTGGGAGTAGGCACGAGCAGTACTTC.